This is a list of T cell receptor beta chains from one sample in a study of blood T cells in healthy people across ages. TCRdb re-analysed the 5' RACE reads in MiXCR, keeping a single row per CDR3 protein. The sample consists of about 1.1 million distinct CDR3 sequences, more than 30% of them appearing once. Sequenced input: blood. The receptors were gathered from a man aged 18 to 35 in good health. The CDR3 runs from the conserved cysteine through the conserved F or W. The order of the fields is V gene, clone size, J gene, D gene, CDR3 DNA, CDR3 protein. A D gene is named only where the DNA matches it firmly. Some rows mark clone size as missing; the rest say once, few, many or name a class of expanded clone.

TRBV9	NA	TRBJ1-6	TRBD1	TGTGCCAGCAGCGTAGCTGACAGGGGCTCACCCCTCCACTTT	CASSVADRGSPLHF
TRBV4-1	few	TRBJ2-5	NA	TGCGCCAGCAGCCAGGGACAGTACTTC	CASSQGQYF
TRBV2	many	TRBJ2-4	NA	TGTGCCAGCAGGACAGGTTTAGCCAAAAACATTCAGTACTTC	CASRTGLAKNIQYF
TRBV25-1	few	TRBJ2-1	NA	TGTGCCAGCAGTGAATACAACGTTCCCCCGGGTAATGAGCAGTTCTTC	CASSEYNVPPGNEQFF
TRBV7-2	NA	TRBJ1-5	NA	TGTGCCAGCAGTACGGGAGGATTCAATCAGCCCCAGCATTTT	CASSTGGFNQPQHF
TRBV14	NA	TRBJ2-7	NA	TGTGCCAGCAGCCAAACACTGGGGGTTCCCTTTTACAATGAGCAGTACTTC	CASSQTLGVPFYNEQYF
TRBV5-1	few	TRBJ1-5	TRBD1	TGCGCCAGCAGCTTGGATGTAGGGGGCGGCAATCAGCCCCAGCATTTT	CASSLDVGGGNQPQHF
TRBV20-1	NA	TRBJ1-1	NA	TGCAGTGCTGTGGACAGCCCATTTTACACTGAAGCTTTCTTT	CSAVDSPFYTEAFF
TRBV6-5	once	TRBJ1-1	NA	TGTGCCACCCGAACCCGGGCTAACACTGAAGCTTTCTTT	CATRTRANTEAFF
TRBV10-3	NA	TRBJ1-2	TRBD1	TGTGCCATCGGCAAGGGGACAGTTGATGTAAACTATGGCTACACCTTC	CAIGKGTVDVNYGYTF
TRBV7-2	NA	TRBJ2-7	NA	TGTGCCAGCAGCGTAGCAGGAGCCTACGAGCAGTACTTC	CASSVAGAYEQYF
TRBV4-3	NA	TRBJ2-3	NA	TGCGCCAGCAGCCAAGCCCCCCCGCGCACAGATACGCAGTATTTT	CASSQAPPRTDTQYF
TRBV14	few	TRBJ1-2	TRBD1	TGTGCCAGCAGCCACGGACAGGACTATGGCTACACCTTC	CASSHGQDYGYTF
TRBV5-6	NA	TRBJ1-2	NA	TGTGCCAGCAGCTACGGGACGAGTGTCTATGGCTACACCTTC	CASSYGTSVYGYTF
TRBV7-9	NA	TRBJ1-2	NA	TGTGCCAGCAGCTTATTAGGGGATAATGGCGGCTACACCTTC	CASSLLGDNGGYTF
TRBV7-3	NA	TRBJ1-6	NA	TGTGCCAGCAGCGCAAATTATAATTCACCCCTCCACTTT	CASSANYNSPLHF